These 32 T cell receptor beta chains came from one sample sequenced in a study of CD8 T cells in Susac syndrome. RNA totalling about 0.45 to 1 ug underwent reverse transcription with random hexamers. TCRdb passed the immunoSEQ multiplex PCR reads through MiXCR, listing each CDR3 protein once. The sample shows some 190,000 distinct CDR3 sequences, about 95% of them seen only once. The sequenced sample was CD4+ T cells from PBMCs. These receptors came from a human donor in good health.

This sequence joins TRBV20-1 and TRBJ2-7, with TRBD2 matching over 11 bases. CDR1 and CDR2 from the germline V gene are DFQATT and SNEGSKA (reference sequence). The CDR3 is 15 residues long. With V trimmed by 5 bases and J by 4 bases, 10 bases remained unmatched. The chain's CDR3 is CSAGTVAGGPYEQYF. The DNA of the CDR3 is TGCAGTGCTGGAACCGTAGCGGGAGGGCCTTACGAGCAGTACTTC.

J is TRBJ1-5 and V is TRBV9; D not resolved. V was cut by 4 bases and J by 7 bases, with 12 bases left in between. The CDR3 loop spans 13 amino acids. The V gene's germline CDR1 is SGDLS and CDR2 YYNGEE. CDR3 protein: CASSSSLNQPQHF. The CDR3, as DNA: TGTGCCAGCAGCTCAAGTCTGAACCAGCCCCAGCATTTT.

The CDR3 DNA reads TGTGCCAGCAGCCAAGAAACATCGGGGGTTCCCGGGGAGCTGTTTTTT. It translates to CASSQETSGVPGELFF. V and J are TRBV4-2 and TRBJ2-2, with D tentatively TRBD2 (6 bases). The CDR3 runs 16 residues. Trimming stripped 0 bases from V and 6 bases from J, with 14 bases between. In germline, CDR1 is LGHNA, CDR2 YNFKEQ.

This clonotype was recorded once. The gene calls are TRBV14 and TRBJ2-3, with D unresolved. Germline CDR1 is SGHDN and CDR2 is FVKESK. The V gene lost 0 bases and the J gene lost 8 bases, with 6 bases spanning the gap. The CDR3 consists of 12 residues. CDR3 protein: CASSQDRATQYF. For the CDR3, the DNA is TGTGCCAGCAGCCAAGACCGGGCTACGCAGTATTTT.

This chain connects TRBV3-1 to TRBJ2-1; D not certain. The V and J ends lost 0 bases and 6 bases respectively, with 12 bases between them. Per germline, CDR1 LGHDT and CDR2 YNNKEL (reference sequence). CDR3 size: 15 residues. For the CDR3, the DNA is TGTGCCAGCAGCCAAGATCGTAGGGTATCCAATGAGCAGTTCTTC. Residues: CASSQDRRVSNEQFF.

In its sample, this clonotype was seen once. The chain uses TRBV30 and TRBJ1-5; D ambiguous. The V end lost 1 base, the J end lost 6 bases, and 4 bases lay between the germline ends. Germline loops: CDR1 GTSNPN, CDR2 SVGIG (reference sequence). The CDR3 consists of 11 residues. DNA for the CDR3: TGTGCCTGGAGTGATGGTCAGCCCCAGCATTTT. It encodes CAWSDGQPQHF.

The chain couples TRBV14 to TRBJ2-1; D is perhaps TRBD1 (6 bases). Trimming removed 4 bases from V and 4 bases from J, with 14 bases in between. This CDR3 region has 15 residues. Germline CDR1 is SGHDN and CDR2 is FVKESK. Here the CDR3 reads CASSLLGQGYNEQFF. In DNA form, the CDR3 reads TGTGCCAGCAGCCTCTTAGGCCAGGGGTACAATGAGCAGTTCTTC.

This chain connects TRBV4-3 to TRBJ2-5, with 9 positions matching TRBD1. This CDR3 spans 15 amino acids. Trimming removed 4 bases from V and 2 bases from J; junction bases left unmatched: 5. CDR1 is LGHNA and CDR2 is YSLEER in the germline V gene. Here the CDR3 reads CASSPGTGIQETQYF. In DNA, the CDR3 is TGCGCCAGCAGCCCCGGGACAGGGATACAAGAGACCCAGTACTTC.

The chain couples TRBV5-1 to TRBJ2-5, with D unclear. The V gene lost 4 bases and the J gene lost 5 bases, with 15 bases spanning the gap. CDR3 length equals 14 residues. Germline V gene lookup returns CDR1 SGHRS and CDR2 YFSETQ. In DNA form, the CDR3 reads TGCGCCAGCAGCCCTCGGCTGCCCCCGGAGACCCAGTACTTC. Residues: CASSPRLPPETQYF.

The chain is built from TRBV23-1 and TRBJ2-1; D call uncertain. TRBV23-1 is recorded as an ORF, its role being uncertain. The CDR3 has 10 amino acids. V shed 6 bases and J shed 7 bases, with 4 bases lying between them. The CDR3 nucleotides read TGCGCCAGCAGAATTAATGAGCAGTTCTTC. Translation: CASRINEQFF.

This sequence joins TRBV20-1 and TRBJ2-3; 8 bases are a match to TRBD1. CDR3 size: 13 residues. Germline V gene lookup returns CDR1 DFQATT and CDR2 SNEGSKA (reference sequence). The ends lost 4 bases at V and 5 bases at J; junction bases unmatched: 5. The CDR3 loop is CSAKTGVGDTQYF. CDR3 nucleotide sequence: TGCAGTGCTAAGACAGGGGTCGGAGATACGCAGTATTTT.

This chain uses TRBV27 with TRBJ2-7; no reliable D call. V dropped 5 bases and J dropped 0 bases, with 8 bases sitting between them. CDR1 is MNHEY and CDR2 is SMNVEV in the germline V gene (reference sequence). The CDR3 runs 13 residues. The DNA of the CDR3 is TGTGCCAGCAGTCCCCTCCCCTCCTACGAGCAGTACTTC. This sequence encodes CASSPLPSYEQYF.

This clonotype was picked up one time. The chain combines TRBV7-9 with TRBJ2-7; tentative D call: TRBD2 (5 bases). CDR1 SEHNR and CDR2 FQNEAQ come from the germline V gene (reference sequence). The V end lost 2 bases, the J end lost 7 bases, and 12 bases lay between the germline ends. The CDR3 consists of 13 residues. CDR3 protein: CASSLIRGGEQYF. The CDR3 DNA follows: TGTGCCAGCAGCTTAATCCGTGGAGGAGAGCAGTACTTC.

The chain links TRBV6-2 or TRBV6-3 to TRBJ1-5; 8 bases align to TRBD1. The V and J ends lost 5 bases and 0 bases, in that order; junction bases with no gene match: 0. The CDR3 loop spans 14 amino acids. The germline V gene has CDR1 MNHEY and CDR2 SVGEGT. CDR3 DNA: TGTGCCAGCAGTCAGGGGGCTAGCAATCAGCCCCAGCATTTT. Residues: CASSQGASNQPQHF.

The genes are TRBV30 and TRBJ1-4, with D unclear. The CDR3 has 13 residues. V gave up 3 bases and J gave up 6 bases, with 11 bases separating them. Germline values: CDR1 GTSNPN, CDR2 SVGIG (reference sequence). In nucleotides, the CDR3 is TGTGCCTGGAGAGATGGGCTCGATGAAAAACTGTTTTTT. Amino acid sequence: CAWRDGLDEKLFF.

The genes are TRBV20-1 and TRBJ2-7; 8 nucleotides agree with TRBD2. After removal of 2 bases from V and 0 bases from J, the junction contained 6 bases not matched to a gene. Germline loops: CDR1 DFQATT, CDR2 SNEGSKA (reference sequence). CDR3 length equals 15 residues. This chain's CDR3 is CSARSGSGISYEQYF. CDR3 nucleotides: TGCAGTGCTAGAAGCGGTAGCGGGATCTCCTACGAGCAGTACTTC.

The rearrangement links TRBV30 to TRBJ2-1; TRBD2 matches at 7 bases. With 4 bases clipped from V and 3 bases from J, the junction kept 9 bases outside the gene matches. The germline V gene encodes CDR1 GTSNPN and CDR2 SVGIG (reference sequence). The CDR3 has 15 residues. CDR3 DNA sequence: TGTGCCTGGATAGCGGGCTTAACTCACTACAATGAGCAGTTCTTC. This codes for CAWIAGLTHYNEQFF. The complete variable domain, with remaining parts taken from reference TRBV30 and TRBJ2-1, reads SQTIHQWPATLVQPVGSPLSLECTVEGTSNPNLYWYRQAAGRGLQLLFYSVGIGQISSEVPQNLSASRPQDRQFILSSKKLLLSDSGFYLCAWIAGLTHYNEQFFGPGTRLTVL.

The chain uses TRBV18 and TRBJ1-5; 7 nucleotides agree with TRBD1. The CDR3 is 15 residues long. Losses at the gene ends were 2 bases for V and 7 bases for J; bases not matched to a gene: 8. Germline V gives CDR1 KGHSH, CDR2 LQKENI. CDR3 loop: CASSPVQGDWQPQHF. In DNA, the CDR3 is TGTGCCAGCTCACCAGTCCAGGGGGATTGGCAGCCCCAGCATTTT.

The chain uses TRBV7-2 and TRBJ2-5, with D possibly matching TRBD1 (5 bases). The CDR3 runs to 14 residues. Trimming removed 5 bases from V and 2 bases from J, with 12 bases in between. The germline gives CDR1 SGHTA, CDR2 FQGNSA. The CDR3 DNA is TGTGCCAGCAGCCGCTCAAGGGGACAAGAGACCCAGTACTTC. Translation: CASSRSRGQETQYF.

V is TRBV29-1 and J is TRBJ1-5; weak D call: TRBD1 (5 bases). V lost 4 bases, J lost 9 bases, and 19 bases lay in between. CDR3 size: 14 residues. Germline CDR1 reads SQVTM; CDR2 reads ANQGSEA. CDR3: CSVGQTLGRGPQHF. The CDR3 DNA follows: TGCAGCGTTGGACAGACCCTAGGGAGAGGGCCCCAGCATTTT.

Worth noting for this clonotype: The DNA is left out, because the CDR3 cannot be placed on it with certainty; the CDR3 is given as TCRdb lists it. The chain employs TRBV12-3 or TRBV12-4 and TRBJ2-1; the table's D call TRBD1 went unverified against the DNA. The CDR3 is made up of 16 amino acids, end residues included. CDR3 sequence reads: CASSLDKANLEGEQFF.

The chain has TRBV28 and TRBJ2-1; D may be TRBD2 (7 bases). V lost 11 bases to trimming and J lost 8 bases, with 16 bases between them. Germline V gives CDR1 MDHEN, CDR2 SYDVKM. The CDR3 totals 12 residues. The CDR3 coding sequence is TGTGCCGCCTCTGGGAGGGGGGATGAGCAGTTCTTC. Translated, it gives CAASGRGDEQFF.

The chain links TRBV6-2 or TRBV6-3 to TRBJ2-1, with TRBD1 matching 12 bases. The CDR3 contains 16 residues. Germline V gene lookup returns CDR1 MNHEY and CDR2 SVGEGT. The V segment lost 4 bases and the J segment 3 bases; nucleotides outside the gene matches: 4. The CDR3 reads CASSSGTGGIYNEQFF. The CDR3 nucleotides read TGTGCCAGCAGTTCCGGGACAGGGGGCATCTACAATGAGCAGTTCTTC.

The V gene is TRBV2, the J gene TRBJ2-5; 7 bases are a match to TRBD2. Germline V lookup: CDR1 SNHLY, CDR2 FYNNEI. The CDR3 is 14 amino acids. The junction had 3 bases not matched to a gene; V was cut back by 3 bases and J by 2 bases. Here the CDR3 reads CASSEGLPQETQYF. DNA of the CDR3: TGTGCCAGCAGTGAGGGACTACCTCAAGAGACCCAGTACTTC.

V is TRBV2 and J is TRBJ1-2; D is uncertain. This CDR3 spans 11 amino acids. Deletions cut 7 bases from V and 1 base from J, with 4 bases between. Germline CDR1 and CDR2: SNHLY and FYNNEI. CDR3 amino acids: CASKSNYGYTF. The CDR3 nucleotides are TGTGCCAGCAAAAGTAACTATGGCTACACCTTC.

This rearrangement joins TRBV24-1 to TRBJ2-3, with D perhaps TRBD1 or TRBD2 (6 bases each). The CDR3 runs to 14 residues. CDR1 is KGHDR and CDR2 is SFDVKD in the germline V gene. Deletions cut 2 bases from V and 8 bases from J, with 13 bases between. This CDR3 reads CATSDSGGLSTQYF. The DNA for the CDR3 is TGTGCCACCAGTGATTCTGGGGGGCTGAGTACGCAGTATTTT.

The table lists this clonotype with a few counts. This chain links TRBV6-5 with TRBJ2-5; unclear D gene. Germline loops: CDR1 MNHEY, CDR2 SVGAGI. V gave up 5 bases and J gave up 2 bases, with 9 bases separating them. CDR3 length equals 13 residues. The CDR3 loop is CASSLRVQETQYF. The CDR3, as DNA: TGTGCCAGCAGTCTCAGAGTTCAAGAGACCCAGTACTTC.

The chain uses TRBV6-1 and TRBJ2-3; D ambiguous. The CDR3 loop spans 12 amino acids. Trimming removed 4 bases at V and 2 bases at J, with 4 bases between. CDR1 is MNHNS, CDR2 SASEGT, per germline. CDR3 loop: CASSGDTDTQYF. The CDR3 DNA is TGTGCCAGCAGTGGAGACACAGATACGCAGTATTTT.

V usage is TRBV25-1 and J usage is TRBJ2-7; 11 bases align to TRBD2. The CDR3 extends over 15 amino acids. The V and J ends lost 3 bases and 4 bases, in that order; junction bases with no gene match: 5. Looked up from germline, CDR1 is MGHDK and CDR2 is SYGVNS. CDR3 in DNA: TGTGCCAGCAGTGATGCTACTAGCGGGAGTTACGAGCAGTACTTC. The encoded protein is CASSDATSGSYEQYF.

This sequence joins TRBV5-8 and TRBJ2-3; TRBD1 agrees at 10 bases. V was clipped by 1 base and J by 6 bases; unmatched bases: 5. The CDR3 has 15 residues. The germline gives CDR1 SGHTS, CDR2 YDEGEE. DNA of the CDR3: TGTGCCAGCAGCTTGCTGGGACAGGGGCCCGATACGCAGTATTTT. Amino acid sequence: CASSLLGQGPDTQYF.

The CDR3 bases are TGTGCCAGCAGTCCTACTGGACGGTTAGAACAAGAGACCCAGTACTTC. It translates to CASSPTGRLEQETQYF. The rearrangement uses TRBV12-3 or TRBV12-4 and TRBJ2-5; no firm D call. Trimming removed 5 bases from V and 2 bases from J, with 18 bases in between. The CDR3 consists of 16 residues.

The chain employs TRBV6-1 and TRBJ2-7; 7 bases align to TRBD2. Germline-derived CDR1 and CDR2 are MNHNS and SASEGT. The CDR3 is made up of 14 amino acids. With 10 bases clipped from V and 4 bases from J, the junction kept 13 bases outside the gene matches. CDR3 coding DNA: TGTGCCACCTGGAGCGGGATTCGGGTATACGAGCAGTACTTC. It is translated as CATWSGIRVYEQYF.